This TCR beta chain originates from a study of radiotherapy plus CTLA-4 blockade in lung cancer. Across the study: Objective responses were observed in 15% to 20% of patients, and disease control was achieved by 31%.

This table comes from immunoSEQ multiplex PCR, and its TCRdb copy is limited to in-frame clones, with some not included. The table has some 66,000 clones, roughly four fifths seen once. Findings and caveats of the study: After treatment with radiotherapy plus ipilimumab, TCR clones that came from the tumor expanded in blood.

CDR3 size: 13 residues. Germline-derived CDR1 and CDR2 are SGHNT and YYREEE (reference sequence). Trimming took 6 bases from V and 5 from J; bases not matched to a gene: 7. Turning to this clone: The target antigen is unknown.

This clonotype was sampled from a human donor with non-small cell lung cancer who had a partial response to radiotherapy plus ipilimumab. This chain uses TRBV5-4 with TRBJ2-7; 8 positions agree with TRBD1. The starting material was peripheral blood, obtained from a patient treated with radiotherapy plus ipilimumab. DNA for the CDR3: TGTGCCAGCACCAGACAGGGGACGCACGAGCAGTACTTC. It is translated as CASTRQGTHEQYF.